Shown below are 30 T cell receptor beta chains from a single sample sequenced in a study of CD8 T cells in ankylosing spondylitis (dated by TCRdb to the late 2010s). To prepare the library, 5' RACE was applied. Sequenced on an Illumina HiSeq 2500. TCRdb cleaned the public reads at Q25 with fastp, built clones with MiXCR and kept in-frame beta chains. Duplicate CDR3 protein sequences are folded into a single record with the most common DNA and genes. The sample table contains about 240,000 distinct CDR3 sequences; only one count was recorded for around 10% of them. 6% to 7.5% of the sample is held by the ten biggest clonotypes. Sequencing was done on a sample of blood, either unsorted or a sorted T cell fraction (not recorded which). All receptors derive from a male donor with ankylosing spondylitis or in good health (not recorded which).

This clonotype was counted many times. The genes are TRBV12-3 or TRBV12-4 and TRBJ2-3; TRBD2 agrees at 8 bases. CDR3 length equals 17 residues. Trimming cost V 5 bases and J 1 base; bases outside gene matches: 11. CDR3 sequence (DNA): TGTGCCAGCAGTCCCGGGACTAGGAGGGTGCGCACAGATACGCAGTATTTT. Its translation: CASSPGTRRVRTDTQYF.

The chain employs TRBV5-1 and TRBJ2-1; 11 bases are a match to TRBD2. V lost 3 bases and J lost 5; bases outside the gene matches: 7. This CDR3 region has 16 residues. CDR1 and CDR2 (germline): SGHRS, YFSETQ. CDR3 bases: TGCGCCAGCAGCTCCCGACTAGCGGGGATAAACAATGAGCAGTTCTTC. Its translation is CASSSRLAGINNEQFF.

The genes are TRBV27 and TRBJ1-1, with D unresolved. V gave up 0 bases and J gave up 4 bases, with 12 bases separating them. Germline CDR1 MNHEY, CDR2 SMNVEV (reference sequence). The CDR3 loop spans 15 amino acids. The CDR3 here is CASSLSAGLGTEAFF. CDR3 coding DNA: TGTGCCAGCAGTTTATCGGCAGGTCTAGGCACTGAAGCTTTCTTT.

The CDR3 DNA reads as TGTGCCAGCAGCAGAGAGGCGGGACAAGCGTATGGCTACACCTTC. Translated: CASSREAGQAYGYTF. The rearrangement uses TRBV9 and TRBJ1-2; weak D call: TRBD1 (6 bases). The germline V and J ends were trimmed by 4 bases and 5 bases, with 18 bases remaining between them. CDR1 and CDR2 from the germline V gene are SGDLS and YYNGEE. This CDR3 has 15 amino acids.

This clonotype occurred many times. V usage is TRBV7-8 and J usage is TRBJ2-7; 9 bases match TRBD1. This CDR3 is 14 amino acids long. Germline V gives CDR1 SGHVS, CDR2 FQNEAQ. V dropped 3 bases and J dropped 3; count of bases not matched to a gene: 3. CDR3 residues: CASSFRDRDYEQYF. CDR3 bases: TGTGCCAGCAGCTTCCGGGACAGGGACTACGAGCAGTACTTC.

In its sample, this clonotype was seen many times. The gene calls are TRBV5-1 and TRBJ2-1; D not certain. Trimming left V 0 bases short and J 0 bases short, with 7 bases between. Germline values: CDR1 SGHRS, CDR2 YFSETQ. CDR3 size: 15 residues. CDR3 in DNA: TGCGCCAGCAGCTTGGTGGGAAACTCCTACAATGAGCAGTTCTTC. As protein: CASSLVGNSYNEQFF. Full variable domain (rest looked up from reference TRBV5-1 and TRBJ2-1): KAGVTQTPRYLIKTRGQQVTLSCSPISGHRSVSWYQQTPGQGLQFLFEYFSETQRNKGNFPGRFSGRQFSNSRSEMNVSTLELGDSALYLCASSLVGNSYNEQFFGPGTRLTVL.

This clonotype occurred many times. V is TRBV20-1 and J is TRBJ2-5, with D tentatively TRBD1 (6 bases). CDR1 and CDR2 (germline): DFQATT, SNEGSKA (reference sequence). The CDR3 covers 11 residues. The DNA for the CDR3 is TGCAGCTCCGAGGGGGTCGAGACCCAGTACTTC. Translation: CSSEGVETQYF.

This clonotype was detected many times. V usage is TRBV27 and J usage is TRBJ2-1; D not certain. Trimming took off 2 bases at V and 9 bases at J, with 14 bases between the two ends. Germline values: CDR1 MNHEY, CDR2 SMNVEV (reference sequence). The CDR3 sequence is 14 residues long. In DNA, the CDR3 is TGTGCCAGCAGTTTAGCACGGGCCTTGGGTGAGCAGTTCTTC. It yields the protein CASSLARALGEQFF.

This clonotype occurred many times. The DNA for the CDR3 is TGTGCCAGCAGCCCCGGGGGAGGGACCTCCTACGAGCAGTACTTC. Its protein is CASSPGGGTSYEQYF. This sequence joins TRBV4-2 and TRBJ2-7, with 7 bases that match TRBD2. V lost 4 bases, J lost 0 bases, and 6 bases stayed unmatched. Germline assignment: CDR1 LGHNA and CDR2 YNFKEQ. The length of the CDR3 is 15 residues.

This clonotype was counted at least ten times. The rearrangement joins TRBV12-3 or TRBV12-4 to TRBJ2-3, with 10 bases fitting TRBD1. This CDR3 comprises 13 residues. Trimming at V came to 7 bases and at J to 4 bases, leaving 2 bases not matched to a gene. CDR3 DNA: TGTGCCAGCACTGGACAGGGGGCAGATACGCAGTATTTT. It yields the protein CASTGQGADTQYF.

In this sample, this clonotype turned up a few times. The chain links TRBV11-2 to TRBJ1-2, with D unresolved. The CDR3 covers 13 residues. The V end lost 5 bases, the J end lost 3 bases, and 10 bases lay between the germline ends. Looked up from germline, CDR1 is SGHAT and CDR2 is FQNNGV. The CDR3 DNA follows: TGTGCCAGCAGCCCGGAATCCTACTATGGCTACACCTTC. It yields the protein CASSPESYYGYTF.

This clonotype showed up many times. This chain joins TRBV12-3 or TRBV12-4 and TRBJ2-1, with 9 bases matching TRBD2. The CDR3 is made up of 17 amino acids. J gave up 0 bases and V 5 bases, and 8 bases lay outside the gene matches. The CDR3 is CASSRLAGSSSYNEQFF. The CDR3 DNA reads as TGTGCCAGCAGTCGTCTAGCGGGGTCTAGCTCCTACAATGAGCAGTTCTTC.

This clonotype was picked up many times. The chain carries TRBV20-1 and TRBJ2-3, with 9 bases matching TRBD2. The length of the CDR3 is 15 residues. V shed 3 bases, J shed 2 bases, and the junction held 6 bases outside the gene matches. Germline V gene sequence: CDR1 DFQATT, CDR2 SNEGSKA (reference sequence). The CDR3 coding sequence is TGCAGTGCTAGTGCGGGGGGGCCTATCACAGATACGCAGTATTTT. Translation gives CSASAGGPITDTQYF.

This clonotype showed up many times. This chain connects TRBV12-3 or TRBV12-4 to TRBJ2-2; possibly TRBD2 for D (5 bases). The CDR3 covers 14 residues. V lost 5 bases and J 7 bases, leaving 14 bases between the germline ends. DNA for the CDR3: TGTGCCAGCAGTGCGAGGGCCGGCATCGGGGAGCTGTTTTTT. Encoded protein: CASSARAGIGELFF.

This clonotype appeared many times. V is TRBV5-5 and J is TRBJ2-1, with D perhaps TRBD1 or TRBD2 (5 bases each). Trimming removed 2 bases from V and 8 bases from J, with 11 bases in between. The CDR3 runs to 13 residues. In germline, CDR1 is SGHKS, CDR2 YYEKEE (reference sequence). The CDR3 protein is CASSFGGVDEQFF. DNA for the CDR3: TGTGCCAGCAGCTTTGGGGGAGTGGATGAGCAGTTCTTC.

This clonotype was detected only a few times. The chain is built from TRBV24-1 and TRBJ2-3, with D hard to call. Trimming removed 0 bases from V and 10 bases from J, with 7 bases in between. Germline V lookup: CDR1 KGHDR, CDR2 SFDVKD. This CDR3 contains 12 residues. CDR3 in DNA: TGTGCCACCAGTGATTTGGGAAGAGCGCAGTATTTT. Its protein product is CATSDLGRAQYF.

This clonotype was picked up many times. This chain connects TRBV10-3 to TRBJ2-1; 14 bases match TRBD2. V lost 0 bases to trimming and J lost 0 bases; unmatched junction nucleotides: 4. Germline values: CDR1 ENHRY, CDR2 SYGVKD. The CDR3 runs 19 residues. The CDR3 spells CAISESRLAGGPSYNEQFF. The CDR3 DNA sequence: TGTGCCATCAGTGAGTCGAGACTAGCGGGAGGGCCCTCCTACAATGAGCAGTTCTTC.

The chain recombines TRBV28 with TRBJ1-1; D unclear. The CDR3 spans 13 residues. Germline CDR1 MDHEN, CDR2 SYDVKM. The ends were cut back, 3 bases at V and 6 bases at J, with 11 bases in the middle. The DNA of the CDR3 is TGTGCCAGCAGTTTGGCATCCGGGGCTGAAGCTTTCTTT. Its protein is CASSLASGAEAFF. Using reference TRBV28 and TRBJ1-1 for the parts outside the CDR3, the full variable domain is DVKVTQSSRYLVKRTGEKVFLECVQDMDHENMFWYRQDPGLGLRLIYFSYDVKMKEKGDIPEGYSVSREKKERFSLILESASTNQTSMYLCASSLASGAEAFFGQGTRLTVV.

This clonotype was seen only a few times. The CDR3 sequence is CASSLRIKINTEAFF. The CDR3 bases are TGTGCCAGCAGCTTAAGAATCAAGATTAACACTGAAGCTTTCTTT. The V gene is TRBV7-3, the J gene TRBJ1-1; no clear D gene. The germline gives CDR1 SGHTA, CDR2 FQGTGA. The CDR3 is made up of 15 amino acids. V dropped 1 base and J dropped 2 bases, with 11 bases sitting between them.

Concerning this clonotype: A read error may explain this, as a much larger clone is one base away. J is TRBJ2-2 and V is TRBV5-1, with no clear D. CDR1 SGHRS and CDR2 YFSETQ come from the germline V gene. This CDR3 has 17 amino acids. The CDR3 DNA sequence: TGCACCAGCAGCTTGGGATGGGTTTACCCGAACACCGGGGAGCTGTTTTTT. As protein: CTSSLGWVYPNTGELFF.

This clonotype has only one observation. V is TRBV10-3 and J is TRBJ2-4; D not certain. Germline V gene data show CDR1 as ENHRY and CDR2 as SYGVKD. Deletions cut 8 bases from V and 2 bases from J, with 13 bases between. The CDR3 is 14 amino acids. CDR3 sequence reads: CAIGDLDSKNIQYF. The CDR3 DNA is TGTGCCATCGGGGATTTAGATTCCAAAAACATTCAGTACTTC.

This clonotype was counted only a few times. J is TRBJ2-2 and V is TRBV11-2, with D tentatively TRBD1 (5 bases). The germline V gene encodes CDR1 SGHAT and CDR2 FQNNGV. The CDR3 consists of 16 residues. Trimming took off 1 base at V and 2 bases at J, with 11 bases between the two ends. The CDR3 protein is CASSLVAGFNTGELFF. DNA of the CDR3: TGTGCCAGCAGCTTAGTAGCAGGGTTCAACACCGGGGAGCTGTTTTTT.

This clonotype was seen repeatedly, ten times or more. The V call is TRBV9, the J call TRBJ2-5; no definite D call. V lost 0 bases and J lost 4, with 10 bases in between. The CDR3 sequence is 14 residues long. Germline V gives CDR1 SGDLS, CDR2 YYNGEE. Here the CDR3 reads CASSVGIWRETQYF. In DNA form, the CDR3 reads TGTGCCAGCAGCGTAGGGATTTGGCGAGAGACCCAGTACTTC.

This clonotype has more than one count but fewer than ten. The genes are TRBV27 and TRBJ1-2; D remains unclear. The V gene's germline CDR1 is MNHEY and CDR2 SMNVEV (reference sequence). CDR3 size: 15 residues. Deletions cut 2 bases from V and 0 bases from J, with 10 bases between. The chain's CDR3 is CASSLGPAANYGYTF. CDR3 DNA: TGTGCCAGCAGTTTAGGACCGGCAGCTAACTATGGCTACACCTTC.

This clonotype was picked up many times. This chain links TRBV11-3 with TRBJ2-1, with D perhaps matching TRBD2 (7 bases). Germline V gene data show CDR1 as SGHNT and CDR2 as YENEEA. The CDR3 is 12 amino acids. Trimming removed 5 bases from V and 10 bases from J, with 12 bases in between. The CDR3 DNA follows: TGTGCCAGCAGCCGGAGGGGGGGCGAGCAGTTCTTC. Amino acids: CASSRRGGEQFF.

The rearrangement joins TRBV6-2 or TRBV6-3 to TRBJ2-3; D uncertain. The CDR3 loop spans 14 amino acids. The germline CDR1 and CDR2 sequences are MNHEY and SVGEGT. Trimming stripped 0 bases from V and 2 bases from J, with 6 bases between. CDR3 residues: CASSYSQLTDTQYF. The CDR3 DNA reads TGTGCCAGCAGTTACTCGCAACTCACAGATACGCAGTATTTT.

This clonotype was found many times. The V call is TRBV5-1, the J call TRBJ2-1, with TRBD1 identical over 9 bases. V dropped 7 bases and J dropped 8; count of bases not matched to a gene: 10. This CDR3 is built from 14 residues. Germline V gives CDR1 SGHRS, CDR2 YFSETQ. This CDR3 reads CASGLGQGGYEQFF. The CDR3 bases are TGCGCCAGCGGCCTGGGACAGGGAGGTTATGAGCAGTTCTTC.

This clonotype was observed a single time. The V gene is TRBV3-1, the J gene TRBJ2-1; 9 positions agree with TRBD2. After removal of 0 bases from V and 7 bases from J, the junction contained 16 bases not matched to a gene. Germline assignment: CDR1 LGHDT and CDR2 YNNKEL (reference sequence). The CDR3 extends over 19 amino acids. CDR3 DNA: TGTGCCAGCAGCCAAGATATTTATGGGGGACTAGCCGTAATTAATGAGCAGTTCTTC. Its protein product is CASSQDIYGGLAVINEQFF.

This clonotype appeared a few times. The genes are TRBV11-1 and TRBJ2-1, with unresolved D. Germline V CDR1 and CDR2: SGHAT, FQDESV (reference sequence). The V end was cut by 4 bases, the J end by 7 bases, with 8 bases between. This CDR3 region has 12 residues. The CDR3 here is CASSSSENEQFF. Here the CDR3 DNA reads TGTGCCAGCAGCTCAAGCGAGAATGAGCAGTTCTTC.

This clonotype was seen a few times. The CDR3 nucleotides are TGTGCCAGCAGCCCTAGGGGGCAGGTAGACTACGAGCAGTACTTC. Its translation is CASSPRGQVDYEQYF. The chain links TRBV2 to TRBJ2-7; 7 bases line up with TRBD1. CDR1 is SNHLY and CDR2 is FYNNEI in the germline V gene. This CDR3 region has 15 residues. After removal of 6 bases from V and 3 bases from J, the junction contained 11 bases not matched to a gene.